The 26 T cell receptor beta chains given below trace back to one sample, sequenced in a study of glioma-infiltrating T cells. Using RNA template, CDR3s of TCR alpha and beta were amplified with iRepertoire arm-PCR. One entry per CDR3 protein, called by TCRdb with MiXCR from the multiplex PCR reads. Found here are about 130,000 distinct CDR3 sequences, about 25% of them singletons; the top ten hold around 28%. The specimen was glioma tissue, nonneoplastic brain tissue, or PBMCs (not recorded which). The source is a human donor with low-grade glioma or glioblastoma, undergoing nonglioma brain surgery, or in good health (not recorded which).

This clonotype came up a few times. CDR3 amino acids: CASSFRQNMNTEAFF. The CDR3 region has the DNA TGTGCCAGCAGCTTCAGACAGAACATGAACACTGAAGCTTTCTTT. J is TRBJ1-1 and V is TRBV7-2; tentatively, D is TRBD1 (5 bases). The CDR3 spans 15 residues. The V and J ends lost 3 bases and 0 bases respectively, with 11 bases between them. Germline V gene data show CDR1 as SGHTA and CDR2 as FQGNSA.

This clonotype has just a few counts. V is TRBV28 and J is TRBJ2-2; weak D call: TRBD1 (6 bases). V was cut by 3 bases and J by 1 base, with 12 bases left in between. CDR3 length equals 16 residues. The germline gives CDR1 MDHEN, CDR2 SYDVKM. CDR3 nucleotide sequence: TGTGCCAGCAGTTTGGCAGGGGCCCTGAACACCGGGGAGCTGTTTTTT. It is translated as CASSLAGALNTGELFF.

In its sample, this clonotype was seen many times. The gene calls are TRBV7-2 and TRBJ2-1; D unclear. Germline V lookup: CDR1 SGHTA, CDR2 FQGNSA. The V end lost 1 base, the J end lost 6 bases, and 4 bases lay between the germline ends. The CDR3 is 12 amino acids. The CDR3 reads CASSLEVNEQFF. The CDR3 DNA reads as TGTGCCAGCAGCTTAGAGGTCAATGAGCAGTTCTTC.

This clonotype was detected only a few times. V and J are TRBV5-1 and TRBJ2-3; the D is unclear. The CDR3 has 13 amino acids. In germline, CDR1 is SGHRS, CDR2 YFSETQ. V was pared by 0 bases and J by 3 bases, with 5 bases between. CDR3 coding DNA: TGCGCCAGCAGCTTGGGCCAAACAGATACGCAGTATTTT. It encodes CASSLGQTDTQYF.

This clonotype showed up just a few times. This chain joins TRBV7-8 and TRBJ2-1; possibly TRBD2 for D (6 bases). This CDR3 spans 16 amino acids. Germline-derived CDR1 and CDR2 are SGHVS and FQNEAQ. Trimming pared 5 bases from V and 3 bases from J, leaving 17 bases between. CDR3 sequence (DNA): TGTGCCAGCAGCCTTATCGGGACTCCTCTCTACAATGAGCAGTTCTTC. Its translation is CASSLIGTPLYNEQFF.

This clonotype has a handful of counts. The chain combines TRBV4-2 with TRBJ2-2, with TRBD1 matching 7 bases. CDR3 length: 16 amino acids. Trimming cost V 4 bases and J 3 bases; bases outside gene matches: 8. Per the germline V gene, CDR1 is LGHNA and CDR2 is YNFKEQ. CDR3 nucleotides: TGTGCCAGCAGCCCGACTCTTACAGGGGACACCGGGGAGCTGTTTTTT. This translates into CASSPTLTGDTGELFF.

This clonotype was observed at least ten times. The J gene is TRBJ1-6, the V gene TRBV28; D not resolved. Per germline, CDR1 MDHEN and CDR2 SYDVKM. The CDR3 length is 10 residues. Deletions cut 4 bases from V and 13 bases from J, with 5 bases between. DNA of the CDR3: TGTGCCAGCAGTTCCGGCCCCCTCCACTTT. This codes for CASSSGPLHF.

This clonotype has at least ten counts. This chain links TRBV28 with TRBJ1-5; D remains unclear. V dropped 1 base and J dropped 0 bases, with 7 bases sitting between them. CDR1 and CDR2 (germline): MDHEN, SYDVKM. CDR3 size: 15 residues. This chain's CDR3 is CASSLYRHSNQPQHF. CDR3 sequence (DNA): TGTGCCAGCAGTTTATATCGGCATAGCAATCAGCCCCAGCATTTT.

This clonotype was observed many times. The DNA for the CDR3 is TGTGCCAGCAGCTTTCGGGGGAATCAGCCCCAGCATTTT. It is translated as CASSFRGNQPQHF. J is TRBJ1-5 and V is TRBV7-9, with D perhaps TRBD1 (5 bases). Germline CDR1 SEHNR, CDR2 FQNEAQ (reference sequence). V was cut by 3 bases and J by 4 bases, with 7 bases left in between. The CDR3 covers 13 residues. Combining the CDR3 with reference TRBV7-9 and TRBJ1-5 gives the whole variable domain DTGVSQNPRHKITKRGQNVTFRCDPISEHNRLYWYRQTLGQGPEFLTYFQNEAQLEKSRLLSDRFSAERPKGSFSTLEIQRTEQGDSAMYLCASSFRGNQPQHFGDGTRLSIL.

This clonotype turned up a few times. The chain recombines TRBV3-1 with TRBJ2-1; perhaps TRBD2 as D (5 bases). With 1 base removed from V and 5 bases from J, the gap between germline ends came to 9 bases. The length of the CDR3 is 14 residues. Germline V gene sequence: CDR1 LGHDT, CDR2 YNNKEL (reference sequence). As DNA, the CDR3 is TGTGCCAGCAGCCAAGCAGCGGAAAACAATGAGCAGTTCTTC. Encoded protein: CASSQAAENNEQFF.

V gene TRBV5-1 combines with J gene TRBJ1-4; D gene ambiguous. This CDR3 spans 15 amino acids. CDR1 and CDR2 from the germline V gene are SGHRS and YFSETQ. Trimming left V 2 bases short and J 0 bases short, with 8 bases between. CDR3 region: CASSLSPATNEKLFF. The CDR3 DNA follows: TGCGCCAGCAGCTTAAGCCCGGCAACTAATGAAAAACTGTTTTTT.

This clonotype was detected a few times. J is TRBJ2-1 and V is TRBV28; TRBD2 might be the D (7 bases). This CDR3 has 14 amino acids. Trimming took off 6 bases at V and 8 bases at J, with 17 bases between the two ends. Germline V lookup: CDR1 MDHEN, CDR2 SYDVKM. This chain's CDR3 is CASSPIGGAYEQFF. CDR3 DNA sequence: TGTGCCAGCAGCCCTATTGGGGGGGCTTATGAGCAGTTCTTC. Full variable domain (missing parts from reference TRBV28 and TRBJ2-1): DVKVTQSSRYLVKRTGEKVFLECVQDMDHENMFWYRQDPGLGLRLIYFSYDVKMKEKGDIPEGYSVSREKKERFSLILESASTNQTSMYLCASSPIGGAYEQFFGPGTRLTVL.

The chain has TRBV15 and TRBJ2-3; 14 nucleotides line up with TRBD2. The CDR3 runs 17 residues. With 2 bases clipped from V and 1 base from J, the junction kept 2 bases outside the gene matches. Germline CDR1 reads LNHNV; CDR2 reads YYDKDF (reference sequence). Here the CDR3 reads CATSRPGLAGGTDTQYF. CDR3 nucleotides: TGTGCCACCAGCAGACCGGGACTAGCGGGGGGCACAGATACGCAGTATTTT.

The rearrangement joins TRBV7-6 to TRBJ1-1; no clear D. V gave up 5 bases and J gave up 1 base, with 11 bases separating them. The CDR3 length is 14 residues. In germline, CDR1 is SGHVS, CDR2 FNYEAQ. CDR3 residues: CASSPVGANTEAFF. DNA for the CDR3: TGTGCCAGCAGCCCGGTCGGTGCGAACACTGAAGCTTTCTTT.

This clonotype has a handful of counts. This sequence joins TRBV5-4 and TRBJ2-5, with 9 bases matching TRBD1. J gave up 5 bases and V 4 bases, and 9 bases lay outside the gene matches. Germline values: CDR1 SGHNT, CDR2 YYREEE (reference sequence). This CDR3 has 15 residues. DNA for the CDR3: TGTGCCAGCAGCGATACACAGGGGGCGGACGAGACCCAGTACTTC. This codes for CASSDTQGADETQYF. Based on the CDR3 plus reference TRBV5-4 and TRBJ2-5, the full variable domain is ETGVTQSPTHLIKTRGQQVTLRCSSQSGHNTVSWYQQALGQGPQFIFQYYREEENGRGNFPPRFSGLQFPNYSSELNVNALELDDSALYLCASSDTQGADETQYFGPGTRLLVL.

Comment on this clonotype: A much larger clonotype is one base distant, so this may be a read error. The chain is built from TRBV3-1 and TRBJ2-3; the D is unclear. CDR1 LGHDT and CDR2 YNNKEL come from the germline V gene (reference sequence). This CDR3 is built from 11 residues. V gave up 6 bases and J gave up 2 bases, with 3 bases separating them. CDR3 coding DNA: TGTGCCAGCAGGAACACAGATACGCAGTATTTT. Amino acids: CASRNTDTQYF.

This clonotype was observed many times. The chain links TRBV20-1 to TRBJ1-1; weak D call: TRBD1 (5 bases). Germline V gene data show CDR1 as DFQATT and CDR2 as SNEGSKA (reference sequence). This CDR3 is 14 amino acids long. V lost 4 bases and J 1 base, leaving 13 bases between the germline ends. Written as DNA, the CDR3 is TGCAGTGCTACCGAGACAGCTAGGAACACTGAAGCTTTCTTT. It codes for CSATETARNTEAFF.

In this sample, this clonotype turned up a few times. J is TRBJ2-7 and V is TRBV7-3; D may match TRBD1 or TRBD2 (6 bases each). Germline V gives CDR1 SGHTA, CDR2 FQGTGA. CDR3 length: 16 residues. Trimming left V 1 base short and J 9 bases short, with 22 bases between. CDR3 sequence reads: CASSLIGQGTLRGQYV. The CDR3 DNA reads TGTGCCAGCAGCTTAATAGGGCAGGGGACTCTACGAGGGCAGTACGTC.

In regard to this clonotype: The junction departs from germline at one end; a sequencing error may be responsible. The chain recombines TRBV20-1 with TRBJ2-5; TRBD1 agrees at 9 bases. CDR3 length: 15 residues. CDR1 DFQATT and CDR2 SNEGSKA come from the germline V gene (reference sequence). CDR3 protein: CSAAPRDRVSGTQHF. For the CDR3, the DNA is TGCAGTGCTGCCCCCCGGGACAGGGTCTCAGGGACCCAGCACTTC.

At least ten counts were recorded for this clonotype. V is TRBV20-1 and J is TRBJ1-1, with D possibly matching TRBD1 (6 bases). Trimming stripped 5 bases from V and 0 bases from J, with 13 bases between. Germline loops: CDR1 DFQATT, CDR2 SNEGSKA (reference sequence). The CDR3 totals 14 residues. The CDR3 nucleotides read TGCAGTGCTCGGCGGGACACCATGAACACTGAAGCTTTCTTT. It translates to CSARRDTMNTEAFF.

This sequence joins TRBV29-1 and TRBJ1-5; possibly TRBD1 for D (5 bases). CDR1 SQVTM and CDR2 ANQGSEA come from the germline V gene. CDR3 length: 16 amino acids. Trimming stripped 5 bases from V and 1 base from J, with 18 bases between. CDR3 DNA: TGCAGCGTTAAAATTCAGGGTACCGGGAGCAATCAGCCCCAGCATTTT. It yields the protein CSVKIQGTGSNQPQHF. The full variable domain, completed using reference TRBV29-1 and TRBJ1-5, is SAVISQKPSRDICQRGTSLTIQCQVDSQVTMMFWYRQQPGQSLTLIATANQGSEATYESGFVIDKFPISRPNLTFSTLTVSNMSPEDSSIYLCSVKIQGTGSNQPQHFGDGTRLSIL.

The V gene is TRBV18, the J gene TRBJ2-7, with 11 bases lining up with TRBD1. The germline CDR1 and CDR2 sequences are KGHSH and LQKENI. V lost 5 bases, J lost 2 bases, and 5 bases stayed unmatched. The CDR3 consists of 15 residues. The chain's CDR3 is CASSRGGQGAYEQYV. The DNA for the CDR3 is TGTGCCAGCTCAAGGGGGGGACAGGGGGCCTACGAGCAGTACGTC.

This clonotype has more than one count but fewer than ten. The CDR3 DNA reads TGCAGTGCTATCTGGACAGCCGCTAACTATGGCTACACCTTC. Protein sequence: CSAIWTAANYGYTF. The chain has TRBV20-1 and TRBJ1-2; D is possibly TRBD1 (6 bases). The germline CDR1 and CDR2 sequences are DFQATT and SNEGSKA (reference sequence). This CDR3 is 14 amino acids long. The V gene lost 4 bases and the J gene lost 0 bases, with 12 bases spanning the gap.

This clonotype has at least ten counts. This sequence joins TRBV6-6 and TRBJ1-6; D ambiguous. The CDR3 sequence is 12 residues long. V dropped 2 bases and J dropped 8 bases, with 4 bases sitting between them. Looked up from germline, CDR1 is MNHNY and CDR2 is SVGAGI (reference sequence). CDR3 sequence: CASSYGHSPLHF. The CDR3, as DNA: TGTGCCAGCAGTTACGGTCATTCACCCCTCCACTTT.

Only a few counts were recorded for this clonotype. The chain has TRBV7-9 and TRBJ1-4; D uncertain. Trimming left V 5 bases short and J 14 bases short, with 18 bases between. The germline gives CDR1 SEHNR, CDR2 FQNEAQ (reference sequence). This CDR3 is 13 amino acids long. The CDR3 here is CASSLLSSHNLFF. The CDR3 DNA sequence: TGTGCCAGCAGCCTACTATCATCCCACAACCTGTTTTTT.

This chain uses TRBV24-1 with TRBJ2-2, with D unresolved. This CDR3 spans 14 amino acids. Germline V CDR1 and CDR2: KGHDR, SFDVKD. V lost 9 bases to trimming and J lost 2 bases, with 12 bases between them. The CDR3 here is CATGTAINTGELFF. CDR3 DNA sequence: TGTGCCACCGGTACAGCGATAAACACCGGGGAGCTGTTTTTT.